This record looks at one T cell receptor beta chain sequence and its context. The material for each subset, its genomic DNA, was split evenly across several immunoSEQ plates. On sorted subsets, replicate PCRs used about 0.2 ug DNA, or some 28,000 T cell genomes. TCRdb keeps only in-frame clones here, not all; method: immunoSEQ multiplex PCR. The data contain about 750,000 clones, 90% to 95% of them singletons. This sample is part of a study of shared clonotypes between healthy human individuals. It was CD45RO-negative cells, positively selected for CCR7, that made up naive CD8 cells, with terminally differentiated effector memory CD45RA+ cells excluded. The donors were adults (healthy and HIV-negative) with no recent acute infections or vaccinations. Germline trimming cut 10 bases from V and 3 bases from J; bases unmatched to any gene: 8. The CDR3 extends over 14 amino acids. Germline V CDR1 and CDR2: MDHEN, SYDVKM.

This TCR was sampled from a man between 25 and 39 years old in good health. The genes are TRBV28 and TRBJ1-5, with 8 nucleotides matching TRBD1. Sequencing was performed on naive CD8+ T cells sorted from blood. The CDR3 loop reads CAITNRGFNQPQHF. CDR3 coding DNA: TGTGCCATCACGAACAGGGGGTTCAATCAGCCCCAGCATTTT.